This TCR beta chain was retrieved from a study of cytomegalovirus exposure and HLA in healthy donors. This PCR relied on a set of 60 Vbeta primers and 13 Jbeta primers. Method: immunoSEQ multiplex PCR; TCRdb's copy keeps in-frame clones and lacks some. The sample lists 100,000 to 150,000 clones; about 82% were seen once. Germline V gene data show CDR1 as SGHDN and CDR2 as FVKESK. J lost 1 base, V lost 5 bases, and 4 bases had no gene match. The CDR3 is made up of 16 amino acids. This chain joins TRBV14 and TRBJ2-2; 10 positions match TRBD1. Sequencing used PBMCs. The TCR originated in a man between 50 and 59 years old in good health and CMV-seronegative. The chain's CDR3 is CASSYGTGVNTGELFF. DNA for the CDR3: TGTGCCAGCAGCTACGGGACAGGGGTGAACACCGGGGAGCTGTTTTTT.